This T cell receptor beta chain was retrieved from a study of cytomegalovirus exposure and HLA in healthy donors (dated by TCRdb to 2017 to 2019). Notes on the research overall: According to an earlier analysis of 550 to 700 of the donors, 200 million or so T cells yielded 90 million to 140 million unique TCR beta sequences and about 300 Gb of sequence data. Roughly 290 gigabases of sequencing data and 70 million to 100 million unique TCR sequences made up an early release that covered 500 to 650 HLA-typed donors. Among the roughly 390 genotyped donors, approximately 82% belonged to the genetic ancestry cluster associated with self-reported Caucasian donors. The study aimed to test whether signatures of past pathogen exposure could be identified by cataloging public T cell receptors. The T cell repertoires of about 700 subjects were profiled by immunosequencing and related to cytomegalovirus serostatus. Along with the approximately 650-subject first cohort, a separate validation cohort of around 120 different subjects was used. To predict cytomegalovirus infection status, the study combined high-throughput TCR immunosequencing, statistical association of individual TCRs with disease status, and machine learning. A later analysis re-examined previously published TCR beta repertoires from more than 550 donors and added high-resolution HLA genotyping to investigate patterns of TCR occurrence. In the later analysis, no new phenotypic data were used to find candidate immune exposures; instead, reliance was placed on TCR beta sequences and their occurrence across donors. An earlier analysis of some 500 of the donors applied high-throughput TCR beta sequencing to assess whether each TCR beta V gene segment acted as functional or pseudogenic. Donor age, sex, ethnicity and CMV serostatus were compiled alongside the repertoire data. A later genetic analysis took genome-wide SNP genotypes for about three fifths of the roughly 670 donors and used that subset as a discovery cohort. Every repertoire in the discovery cohort had been generated on one and the same sequencing platform. HLA typing included class I and class II loci at four-digit resolution. The number of donors typed differed by locus, with 629-630 for A, B, C, DRB1 and DQB1, 522 for DQA1, 606 for DPA1, and some 470 for DPB1. About 5 DR-DQ haplotypes were handled as single units for association and clustering, since linkage in the cohort was strong. Among about 410 genotyped donors of the cohort, an average of approximately 200,000 unique TCR beta nucleotide sequences was sequenced per donor, of which roughly 18% were non-productive.

Library prep was done by the immunoSEQ multiplex PCR assay. The multiplex PCR relied on a mix of 60 forward primers for TCR Vbeta segments and 13 reverse primers for TCR Jbeta segments. The CDR3 region of rearranged TCR beta genes was amplified from genomic DNA by a multiplex PCR assay. Amplified TCR beta libraries were sequenced as 87-base-pair reads on the Illumina HiSeq System. The authors' analysis ran thus. In a later analysis, some 80 million unique TCR beta chains were counted across the approximately 640 repertoires, and roughly 10 million of these chains were shared by at least two donors. A nearest-neighbor algorithm error-corrected the raw reads and collapsed the reads into unique sequences, merging closely related sequences to remove PCR and sequencing errors. CDR3 sequences were aligned to IMGT reference sequences to assign V, D and J gene segments. For a sequence to be retained, a match of at least six nucleotides to both a V gene segment and a J gene segment was required. A rearrangement counted as productive if the CDR3 had no stop codons and remained in frame with V and J, and every other rearrangement counted as non-productive. CDR3 was defined according to IMGT convention as the region running from the second conserved V-encoded cysteine to the conserved J-encoded phenylalanine. The earlier analysis of approximately 590 of the donors excluded any sequence lacking an unambiguous match to a single V gene segment. An earlier analysis of 587 of the donors classified V segments as functional when productive rearrangements were above 56.7% and as segregating when the standard deviation between donors was above 5%. A statistical classification framework was developed to diagnose cytomegalovirus status using the catalog of TCR beta chain sequences. In a later analysis, TCR nucleotide sequences were compared against IMGT/GENE-DB human TR gene sequences so that V and J genes could be assigned. The TCRdist pipeline was used in a later analysis to assign CDR3 sequences and most-parsimonious VDJ recombination scenarios. In a later analysis, every TCR beta chain was defined by the combination of its CDR3 amino acid sequence and its V-gene family, and reads without a unique V-gene family were dropped. In a later analysis, 500 to 700 highly shared, low-generation-probability nucleotide sequences were removed to address suspected cross-contamination and a sequencing artifact. For each public chain, a later analysis derived a clonal expansion index from normalized ranks of inferred template counts within each repertoire. In a later analysis, generation probabilities were computed with a VDJ recombination model fitted to out-of-frame rearrangements, and the resulting probabilities were checked against IGoR. Hypergeometric tests were used in a later analysis to score TCR-TCR, TCR-HLA and TCR-CMV co-occurrence, with a repertoire-size bias correction applied to the TCR pairs. A later analysis estimated false discovery rates by permuting HLA or CMV assignments 20 times. A later analysis grouped co-occurring TCRs with DBSCAN, adding TCRdist sequence similarity when clustering within HLA-allele-positive subsets. For co-occurrence clustering, repertoires with fewer than 30,000 or more than 120,000 public chains were excluded, along with four or five repertoires with anomalous nucleotide sharing. The immuneACCESS repertoire file appears here via TCRdb, limited to in-frame rearrangements. These files lack a portion of the clones; in checked studies, under half of the deficit traces to unresolved V genes, and the cause of the others is not known. The DNA gave D and trimming, while V, J and clone size come from that table. Here the sample has about 200,000 clones; roughly 83% occur a single time. Around 0.4% of the sample is taken by the ten largest.

Study-wide conclusions, independent of this receptor: Most CMV-associated TCR beta chains appeared to be HLA-restricted in a later analysis, and the HLA associations seemed to be driven largely by CMV exposure. A later genetic analysis associated a missense DCLRE1C variant with V-gene and J-gene trimming of TCR beta chains, and an independent cohort replicated the association. Most TCR sequences were seen in very few donors, while some public TCRs were found in many individuals. Linkage disequilibrium might explain the correlated functional status among segregating V segments, but an unknown experimental factor could not be excluded. A group of highly shared sequence variants was considered likely to be a technical artifact of the sequencing pipeline. At a false discovery rate of 0.05, a later analysis linked 16,951 TCR beta sequences to specific HLA alleles. Immune exposure information for the cohort was limited to CMV serostatus. When HLA alleles, especially DR and DQ, strongly co-occurred, attributing TCR associations to individual alleles was difficult. A later genetic analysis reported fewer N-insertions in productive TCRs among donors in an Asian-associated ancestry cluster than the approximately 700-donor mean. Seventeen rarely observed V segments, including chromosome 9 orphons, were excluded from the earlier analysis of a few hundred of the donors because counts were too low. The cohort was sequenced for TCR beta chains only, and without alpha or paired-chain data the features that could be detected were limited. Because HLA typing was unavailable for some donors at each locus, only the typed subset was used in association tests. Presence/absence analyses assumed roughly uniform sequencing depth across donors, an assumption that may not hold. Three of the identified cytomegalovirus-associated TCR beta chains were confirmed in vitro to be specific for cytomegalovirus antigens. A later analysis found that TCR association rates varied across HLA loci, with DRB1 alleles showing the most associated TCRs and HLA-C alleles the fewest. The authors suggested that the approach could potentially be extended to other disease states and immunological phenotypes. In the study, some 180 TCR beta chains were listed as associated with cytomegalovirus. According to a later analysis, parvovirus B19, influenza, CMV and Epstein-Barr virus appeared linked to several top co-occurrence clusters. Broadly in line with IMGT annotations, most TCR beta V segments showed up in productive rearrangements about 87% or about 30% of the time in an earlier analysis of roughly 590 of the donors. A later analysis found that HLA-associated TCR beta chains were more clonally expanded and had lower generation probabilities than equally common non-associated chains. A further reported finding was that TCR beta sequences accurately predicted the HLA-A and HLA-B alleles for most subjects in the first cohort. Cytomegalovirus status was reported to be diagnosed by the classifier with high specificity and sensitivity in both the original and validation cohorts.

Remarks on this clone: Its specific antigen is unknown. Per-base qualities were not stored, and no clone one base away is much larger.

In total, 500 to 700 healthy bone marrow donors made up the cohort. Cohort members were all nominally healthy when sampled, although unrecorded immune exposures were likely present. The donor tested CMV seropositive, placing the donor among the 289 seropositive members of the cohort. Each donor provided a peripheral blood sample, and peripheral blood mononuclear cells were used for TCR beta sequencing. The Qiagen DNeasy Blood Extraction Kit was used to extract genomic DNA from the blood cell samples. Sequencing was carried out using PBMCs. This TCR derives from a male donor in good health and CMV-seropositive.

The CDR3 region: CASSQDSGVHGYTF. The base sequence is TGCGCCAGCAGCCAAGATTCAGGGGTCCATGGCTACACCTTC. Recombination linked TRBV4-1 to TRBJ1-2, with a weak D call of TRBD1 (6 bases match). From cysteine to phenylalanine, the CDR3 is 14 amino acids long. CDR3 DNA only is kept here, 42 bases in frame from base 1. V is cut by 0 bases and J by 6 bases, and the space between the germline ends is 11 bases. CDR1 MGHRA and CDR2 YSYEKL are derived from the germline V gene.